The 14 T cell receptor beta chains listed next were all sequenced from one sample in a study of T cell responses to AZD1222 COVID-19 vaccine (dated by TCRdb to the early 2020s). The time point label, as the study defines it: about 28 days (+/-7) after the second vaccine dose. Receptor libraries were prepared by the immunoSEQ multiplex PCR assay. Here the immuneACCESS table is served through TCRdb, limited to in-frame sequences with V and J called. Missing clones are a known gap in these copies; in checked studies unresolved V genes cover under half, and the rest lacks a known reason. The sample table contains approximately 84,000 clones; only one count was recorded for 83% of them. In total, the top ten clones hold roughly 1.3% of the sample. The source was peripheral blood, collected 28 days after the second AZD1222 dose. Receptors originate from an adult who received the AZD1222 COVID-19 vaccine.

The rearrangement uses TRBV13 and TRBJ1-1; D is perhaps TRBD1 (5 bases). With 5 bases removed from V and 10 bases from J, the gap between germline ends came to 11 bases. CDR1 and CDR2 (germline): PRHDT, FYEKMQ (reference sequence). The CDR3 sequence is 11 residues long. CDR3 in DNA: TGTGCCAGCAGCCGCGACAGAGGAGCTTTCTTT. It translates to CASSRDRGAFF.

In DNA form, the CDR3 reads TGTGCCAGCAGCTCCTCATATGGGAGCGGCACTGAAGCTTTCTTT. It is translated as CASSSSYGSGTEAFF. This rearrangement joins TRBV7-2 to TRBJ1-1; D remains ambiguous. The CDR3 runs 15 residues. V lost 4 bases and J 4 bases, leaving 16 bases between the germline ends. The V gene's germline CDR1 is SGHTA and CDR2 FQGNSA.

This sequence joins TRBV4-2 and TRBJ2-7, with 8 nucleotides matching TRBD2. CDR3 size: 15 residues. Per the germline V gene, CDR1 is LGHNA and CDR2 is YNFKEQ. Unmatched junction bases numbered 5, after V lost 0 bases and J lost 4 bases. The CDR3 DNA reads TGTGCCAGCAGCCAAGATAGCGGGATAGAGTACGAGCAGTACTTC. Its translation is CASSQDSGIEYEQYF.

The chain couples TRBV27 to TRBJ2-1; 10 nucleotides align to TRBD2. Germline V gene data show CDR1 as MNHEY and CDR2 as SMNVEV (reference sequence). V lost 6 bases, J lost 4 bases, and 6 bases stayed unmatched. The CDR3 is 15 amino acids. The CDR3 is CASSRTSGGYNEQFF. The CDR3 nucleotides are TGTGCCAGCAGCCGGACTAGCGGAGGGTACAATGAGCAGTTCTTC.

This clone occurred once. V is TRBV18 and J is TRBJ1-5; no clear D gene. Germline V gene sequence: CDR1 KGHSH, CDR2 LQKENI. Trimming stripped 6 bases from V and 2 bases from J, with 11 bases between. This CDR3 has 14 residues. The CDR3 sequence: CASSGLLGNQPQHF. CDR3 nucleotides: TGTGCCAGCTCGGGCCTTTTGGGCAATCAGCCCCAGCATTTT. The full variable domain, with the rest looked up from reference TRBV18 and TRBJ1-5, is NAGVMQNPRHLVRRRGQEARLRCSPMKGHSHVYWYRQLPEEGLKFMVYLQKENIIDESGMPKERFSAEFPKEGPSILRIQQVVRGDSAAYFCASSGLLGNQPQHFGDGTRLSIL.

The chain employs TRBV28 and TRBJ1-1; a weak D match, TRBD1 (5 bases). Germline CDR1 reads MDHEN; CDR2 reads SYDVKM. CDR3 length: 14 residues. V shed 6 bases and J shed 4 bases, with 15 bases lying between them. The CDR3 loop reads CASSSGFLITEAFF. The DNA of the CDR3 is TGTGCCAGCAGCTCAGGGTTCTTAATCACTGAAGCTTTCTTT.

The J gene is TRBJ2-5, the V gene TRBV30; D might be TRBD2 (6 bases). Germline values: CDR1 GTSNPN, CDR2 SVGIG (reference sequence). The length of the CDR3 is 14 residues. Deletions cut 0 bases from V and 5 bases from J, with 13 bases between. In DNA, the CDR3 is TGTGCCTGGAGTGTGGGCTCTGCGGGGGAGACCCAGTACTTC. Translation gives CAWSVGSAGETQYF.

This clone was observed once. The rearrangement joins TRBV7-6 to TRBJ2-3; TRBD1 agrees at 8 bases. The CDR3 has 15 amino acids. Trimming cost V 7 bases and J 2 bases; bases outside gene matches: 8. Germline CDR1 and CDR2: SGHVS and FNYEAQ. In DNA, the CDR3 is TGTGCCAGCACCTTCCGGGACAGGAACACAGATACGCAGTATTTT. As protein: CASTFRDRNTDTQYF.

This clone showed up just a few times. This chain uses TRBV3-1 (or the pseudogene TRBV3-2) with TRBJ1-2, with D possibly being TRBD1 (5 bases). Between the trimmed V and J ends, which lost 3 bases and 3 bases, there was a span of 11 bases. The CDR3 is made up of 14 amino acids. CDR1 and CDR2 (germline): LGHDT, YNNKEL (reference sequence). CDR3 amino acids: CASSQQGMYYGYTF. DNA of the CDR3: TGTGCCAGCAGCCAGCAGGGAATGTACTATGGCTACACCTTC.

This sequence joins TRBV30 and TRBJ2-7; tentatively, D is TRBD1 (6 bases). There are 12 residues in the CDR3. CDR1 is GTSNPN, CDR2 SVGIG, per germline (reference sequence). Trimming removed 2 bases at V and 4 bases at J, with 9 bases between. DNA for the CDR3: TGTGCCTGGAGTCGACAGGTTTACGAGCAGTACTTC. This translates into CAWSRQVYEQYF. Full variable domain (rest looked up from reference TRBV30 and TRBJ2-7): SQTIHQWPATLVQPVGSPLSLECTVEGTSNPNLYWYRQAAGRGLQLLFYSVGIGQISSEVPQNLSASRPQDRQFILSSKKLLLSDSGFYLCAWSRQVYEQYFGPGTRLTVT.

The chain is built from TRBV4-3 and TRBJ2-5, with 10 bases aligning to TRBD1. This CDR3 contains 16 residues. In germline, CDR1 is LGHNA, CDR2 YSLEER. V was clipped by 0 bases and J by 5 bases; unmatched bases: 6. CDR3 residues: CASSQDVLGQGETQYF. CDR3 in DNA: TGCGCCAGCAGCCAAGATGTTTTGGGACAGGGGGAGACCCAGTACTTC.

V usage is TRBV6-5 and J usage is TRBJ2-7; D gene unclear. The CDR3 covers 14 residues. Between the trimmed V and J ends, which lost 0 bases and 7 bases, there was a span of 13 bases. Germline V gene data show CDR1 as MNHEY and CDR2 as SVGAGI. For the CDR3, the DNA is TGTGCCAGCAGTTACTCGAACTTCGGTTGGGAGCAGTACTTC. Amino acids: CASSYSNFGWEQYF.

The chain couples TRBV30 to TRBJ1-2, with 8 positions matching TRBD1. J lost 4 bases, V lost 0 bases, and 4 bases had no gene match. From germline, CDR1 is GTSNPN and CDR2 SVGIG (reference sequence). CDR3 length: 14 amino acids. The chain's CDR3 is CAWSVDRGLYGYTF. CDR3 nucleotides: TGTGCCTGGAGTGTAGACAGGGGTCTCTATGGCTACACCTTC.

This chain joins TRBV11-2 and TRBJ2-1; unclear D gene. The V end was cut by 4 bases, the J end by 8 bases, with 15 bases between. The CDR3 covers 14 residues. CDR1 and CDR2 from the germline V gene are SGHAT and FQNNGV. CDR3 amino acids: CASSSRWESHEQFF. The CDR3 DNA follows: TGTGCCAGCAGCTCTAGGTGGGAATCCCATGAGCAGTTCTTC.